This T cell receptor beta chain was retrieved from a study of regulatory T cells in long-lasting Graves disease. According to the study, TCR beta libraries were built with iRepertoire HTBI primers and CDR3-region Arm-PCR. From the multiplex PCR reads, TCRdb called clonotypes with MiXCR, one entry per CDR3 protein. The sample lists some 490,000 distinct CDR3 sequences; around 13% were seen once. The CDR3 has 15 amino acids. The germline V gene encodes CDR1 MDHEN and CDR2 SYDVKM. Time point meaning: newly diagnosed GD, antithyroid drugs for less than 3 months. PBMC RNA served as the TCR library source. Roughly 9 milliliters of peripheral blood went into EDTA tubes. As concerns this clonotype: One end of the junction varies from germline; a read error may be responsible.

The same sample was also used in a study of T cells in Graves' hyperthyroidism and ophthalmopathy. This second study notes: Researchers ran a first-round RT-PCR on the TCR CDR3 using the HTBI primer set. In the blood, most expanded thyroid clonotypes above 0.001 appeared as well.

The sample was peripheral blood mononuclear cells (PBMCs), taken at new diagnosis, from a patient treated with antithyroid drugs. The V gene is TRBV28, the J gene TRBJ1-4; D perhaps matches TRBD1 (6 bases). The clonotype originates from a woman in her twenties or thirties with Graves disease. The chain's CDR3 is CASSLGGGRNEKLFF. CDR3 coding DNA: TGTGCCAGCAGCCTGGGCGGGGGCAGGAATGAAAAGCTGTTTTTT.